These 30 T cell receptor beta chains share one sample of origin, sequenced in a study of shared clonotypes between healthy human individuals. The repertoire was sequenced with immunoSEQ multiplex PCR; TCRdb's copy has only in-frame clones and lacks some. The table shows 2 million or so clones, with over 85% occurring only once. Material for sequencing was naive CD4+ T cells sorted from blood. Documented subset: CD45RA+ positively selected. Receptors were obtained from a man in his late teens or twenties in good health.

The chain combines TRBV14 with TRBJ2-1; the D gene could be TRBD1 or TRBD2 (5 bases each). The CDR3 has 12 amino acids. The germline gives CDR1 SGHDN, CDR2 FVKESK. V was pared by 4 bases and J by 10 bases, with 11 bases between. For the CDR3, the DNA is TGTGCCAGCAGCCCGCTTGGGGGAGAGCAGTTCTTC. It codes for CASSPLGGEQFF.

CDR3 DNA sequence: TGCAGTGCGAACGCTCCCTACGAGCAGTACTTC. Its protein product is CSANAPYEQYF. The rearrangement links TRBV20-1 to TRBJ2-7; D gene unclear. Germline CDR1 DFQATT, CDR2 SNEGSKA (reference sequence). The CDR3 contains 11 residues. V lost 6 bases and J lost 2, with 8 bases in between.

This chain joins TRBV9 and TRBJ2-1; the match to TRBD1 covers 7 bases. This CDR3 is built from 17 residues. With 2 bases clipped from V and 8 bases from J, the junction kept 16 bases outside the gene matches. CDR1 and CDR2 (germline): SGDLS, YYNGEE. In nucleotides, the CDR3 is TGTGCCAGCAGCGTCTCCCCGGGACAGTCGGGGCTCGATGAGCAGTTCTTC. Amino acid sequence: CASSVSPGQSGLDEQFF.

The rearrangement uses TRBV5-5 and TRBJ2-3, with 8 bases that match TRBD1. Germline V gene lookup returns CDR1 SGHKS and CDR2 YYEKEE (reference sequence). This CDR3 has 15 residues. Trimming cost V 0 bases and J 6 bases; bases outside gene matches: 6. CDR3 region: CASSLDQGAGDTQYF. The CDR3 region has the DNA TGTGCCAGCAGCTTGGATCAGGGGGCAGGGGATACGCAGTATTTT.

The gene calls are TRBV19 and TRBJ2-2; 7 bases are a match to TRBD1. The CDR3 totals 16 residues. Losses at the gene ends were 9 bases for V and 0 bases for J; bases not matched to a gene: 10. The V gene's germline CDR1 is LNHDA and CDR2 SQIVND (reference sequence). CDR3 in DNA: TGTGCCAGCCGGGACAGTAAGACATCGAACACCGGGGAGCTGTTTTTT. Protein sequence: CASRDSKTSNTGELFF.

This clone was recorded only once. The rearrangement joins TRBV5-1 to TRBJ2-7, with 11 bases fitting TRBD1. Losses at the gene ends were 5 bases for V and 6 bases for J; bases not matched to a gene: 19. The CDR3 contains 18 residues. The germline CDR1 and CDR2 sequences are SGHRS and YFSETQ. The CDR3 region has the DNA TGCGCCAGCAGTATTATAACCCCGGCCGGGACAGGGGGTACCGAGCAGTACTTC. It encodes CASSIITPAGTGGTEQYF.

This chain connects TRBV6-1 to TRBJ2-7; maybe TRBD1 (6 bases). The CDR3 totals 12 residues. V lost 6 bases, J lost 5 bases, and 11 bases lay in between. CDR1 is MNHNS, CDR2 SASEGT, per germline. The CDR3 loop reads CASSTGIHEQYF. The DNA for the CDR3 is TGTGCCAGCAGCACAGGGATCCACGAGCAGTACTTC.

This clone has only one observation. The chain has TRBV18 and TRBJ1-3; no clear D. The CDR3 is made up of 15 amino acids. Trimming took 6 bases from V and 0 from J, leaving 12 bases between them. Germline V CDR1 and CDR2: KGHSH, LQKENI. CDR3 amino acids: CASSPDGGSGNTIYF. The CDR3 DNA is TGTGCCAGCTCTCCCGACGGAGGCTCTGGAAACACCATATATTTT.

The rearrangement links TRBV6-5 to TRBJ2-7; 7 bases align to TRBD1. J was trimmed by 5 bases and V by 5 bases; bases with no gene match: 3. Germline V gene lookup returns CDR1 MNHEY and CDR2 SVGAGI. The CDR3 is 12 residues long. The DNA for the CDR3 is TGTGCCAGCAGTGACAGGGTAAACGAGCAGTACTTC. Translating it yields CASSDRVNEQYF.

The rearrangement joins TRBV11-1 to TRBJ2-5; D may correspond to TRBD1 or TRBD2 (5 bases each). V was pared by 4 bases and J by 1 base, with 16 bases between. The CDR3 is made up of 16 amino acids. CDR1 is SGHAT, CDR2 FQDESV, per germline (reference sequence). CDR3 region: CASSSRVQGAQETQYF. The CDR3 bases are TGTGCCAGCAGCTCCAGGGTGCAGGGAGCCCAAGAGACCCAGTACTTC.

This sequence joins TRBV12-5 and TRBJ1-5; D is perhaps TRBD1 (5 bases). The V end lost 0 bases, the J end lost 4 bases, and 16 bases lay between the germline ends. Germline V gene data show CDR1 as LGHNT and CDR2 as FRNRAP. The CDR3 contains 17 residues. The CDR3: CASGLVVVGAGNQPQHF. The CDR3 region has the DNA TGTGCTAGTGGTTTGGTAGTCGTCGGGGCCGGTAATCAGCCCCAGCATTTT.

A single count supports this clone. The CDR3 region is CASSQGGQWATEAFF. The CDR3 DNA reads TGCGCCAGCAGCCAAGGAGGACAGTGGGCCACTGAAGCTTTCTTT. The rearrangement joins TRBV4-1 to TRBJ1-1, with D possibly being TRBD1 (6 bases). The CDR3 is 15 residues long. Germline CDR1 reads MGHRA; CDR2 reads YSYEKL. The ends were cut back, 1 base at V and 4 bases at J, with 13 bases in the middle.

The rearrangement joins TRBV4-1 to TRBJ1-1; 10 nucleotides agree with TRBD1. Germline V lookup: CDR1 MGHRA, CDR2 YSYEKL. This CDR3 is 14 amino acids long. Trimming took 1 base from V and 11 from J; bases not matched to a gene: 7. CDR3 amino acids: CASSQGGQGGMAFF. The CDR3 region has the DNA TGCGCCAGCAGCCAAGGAGGACAGGGGGGGATGGCTTTCTTT.

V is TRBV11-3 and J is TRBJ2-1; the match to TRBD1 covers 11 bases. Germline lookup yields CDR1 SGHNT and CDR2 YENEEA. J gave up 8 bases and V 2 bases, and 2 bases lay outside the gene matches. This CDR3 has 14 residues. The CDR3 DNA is TGTGCCAGCAGCTTAAGGACAGGGGGCTATGAGCAGTTCTTC. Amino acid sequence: CASSLRTGGYEQFF.

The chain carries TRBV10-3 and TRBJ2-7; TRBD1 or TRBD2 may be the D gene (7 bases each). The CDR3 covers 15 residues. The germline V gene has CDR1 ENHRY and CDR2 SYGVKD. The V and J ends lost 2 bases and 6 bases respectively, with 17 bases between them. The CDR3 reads CAISEPDREGGEQYF. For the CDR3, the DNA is TGTGCCATCAGTGAGCCCGACAGGGAGGGAGGCGAGCAGTACTTC.

For the CDR3, the DNA is TGTGCCAGCAGCTTGGTGGGACAGAAGACCGGGGAGCTGTTTTTT. Translation: CASSLVGQKTGELFF. The chain recombines TRBV5-4 with TRBJ2-2; 7 bases are a match to TRBD1. The junction had 4 bases not matched to a gene; V was cut back by 0 bases and J by 5 bases. The CDR3 runs 15 residues. Germline V gene data show CDR1 as SGHNT and CDR2 as YYREEE (reference sequence). Full variable domain (outside the CDR3, taken from reference TRBV5-4 and TRBJ2-2): ETGVTQSPTHLIKTRGQQVTLRCSSQSGHNTVSWYQQALGQGPQFIFQYYREEENGRGNFPPRFSGLQFPNYSSELNVNALELDDSALYLCASSLVGQKTGELFFGEGSRLTVL.

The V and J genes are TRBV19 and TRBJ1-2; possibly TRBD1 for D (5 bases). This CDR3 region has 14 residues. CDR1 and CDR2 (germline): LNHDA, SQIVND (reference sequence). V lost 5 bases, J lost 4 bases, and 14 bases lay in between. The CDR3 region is CASSSRDPPYGYTF. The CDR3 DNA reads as TGTGCCAGTAGTTCCCGGGACCCCCCCTATGGCTACACCTTC. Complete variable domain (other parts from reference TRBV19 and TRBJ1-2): DGGITQSPKYLFRKEGQNVTLSCEQNLNHDAMYWYRQDPGQGLRLIYYSQIVNDFQKGDIAEGYSVSREKKESFPLTVTSAQKNPTAFYLCASSSRDPPYGYTFGSGTRLTVV.

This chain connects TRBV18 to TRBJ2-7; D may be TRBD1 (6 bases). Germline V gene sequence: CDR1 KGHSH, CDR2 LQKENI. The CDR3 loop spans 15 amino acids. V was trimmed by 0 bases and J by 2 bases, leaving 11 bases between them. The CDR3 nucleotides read TGTGCCAGCTCACCACCAGTAGGGACAACCTACGAGCAGTACTTC. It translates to CASSPPVGTTYEQYF.

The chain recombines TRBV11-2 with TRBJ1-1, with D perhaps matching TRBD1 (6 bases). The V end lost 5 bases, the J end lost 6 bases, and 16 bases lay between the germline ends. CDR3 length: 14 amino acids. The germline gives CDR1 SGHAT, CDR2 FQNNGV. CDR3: CASSAHRVAPEAFF. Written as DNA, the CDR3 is TGTGCCAGCAGCGCCCACAGGGTGGCGCCTGAAGCTTTCTTT.

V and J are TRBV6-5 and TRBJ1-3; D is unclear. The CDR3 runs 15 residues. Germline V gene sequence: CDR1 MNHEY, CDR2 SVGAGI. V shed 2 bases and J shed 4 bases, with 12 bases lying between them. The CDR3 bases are TGTGCCAGCAGTTACGGCCGAACGGGCGGAAACACCATATATTTT. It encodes CASSYGRTGGNTIYF.

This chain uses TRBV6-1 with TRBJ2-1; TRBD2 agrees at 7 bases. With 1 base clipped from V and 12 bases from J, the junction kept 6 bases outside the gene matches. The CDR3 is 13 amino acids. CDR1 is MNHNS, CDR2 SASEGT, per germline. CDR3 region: CASSEEGGSRQFF. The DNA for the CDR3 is TGTGCCAGCAGTGAAGAAGGCGGGAGTCGGCAGTTCTTC.

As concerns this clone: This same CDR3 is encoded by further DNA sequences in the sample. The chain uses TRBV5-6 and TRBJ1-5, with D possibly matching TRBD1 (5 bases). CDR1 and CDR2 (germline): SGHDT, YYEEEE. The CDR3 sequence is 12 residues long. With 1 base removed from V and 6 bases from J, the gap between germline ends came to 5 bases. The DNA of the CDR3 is TGTGCCAGCAGCTTGAGGGGTCAGCCCCAGCATTTT. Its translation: CASSLRGQPQHF.

The CDR3 region has the DNA TGTGCCAGCAGCGAAAACAGGGGCAGTCTCTATGGCTACACCTTC. Translated: CASSENRGSLYGYTF. V and J are TRBV11-2 and TRBJ1-2; 7 bases agree with TRBD1. The CDR3 spans 15 residues. Trimming took 5 bases from V and 4 from J; bases not matched to a gene: 10. Germline V gene lookup returns CDR1 SGHAT and CDR2 FQNNGV.

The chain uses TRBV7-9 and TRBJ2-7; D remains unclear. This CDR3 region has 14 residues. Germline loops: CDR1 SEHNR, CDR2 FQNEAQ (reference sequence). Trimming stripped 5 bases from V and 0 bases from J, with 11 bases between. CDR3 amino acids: CASSPRTFSYEQYF. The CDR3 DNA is TGTGCCAGCAGCCCTCGGACGTTCTCCTACGAGCAGTACTTC. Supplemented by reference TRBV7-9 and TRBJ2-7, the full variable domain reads DTGVSQNPRHKITKRGQNVTFRCDPISEHNRLYWYRQTLGQGPEFLTYFQNEAQLEKSRLLSDRFSAERPKGSFSTLEIQRTEQGDSAMYLCASSPRTFSYEQYFGPGTRLTVT.

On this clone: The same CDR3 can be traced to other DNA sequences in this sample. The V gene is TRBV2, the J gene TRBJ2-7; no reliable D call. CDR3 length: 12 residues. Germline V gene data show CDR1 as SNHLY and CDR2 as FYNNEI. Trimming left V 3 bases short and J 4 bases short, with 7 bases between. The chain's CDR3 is CASSEEGYEQYF. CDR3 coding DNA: TGTGCCAGCAGTGAGGAAGGGTACGAGCAGTACTTC.

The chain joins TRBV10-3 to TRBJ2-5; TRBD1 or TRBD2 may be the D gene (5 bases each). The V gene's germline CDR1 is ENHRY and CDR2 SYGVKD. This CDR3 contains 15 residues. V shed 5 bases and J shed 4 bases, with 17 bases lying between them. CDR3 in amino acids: CAISRDLSARETQYF. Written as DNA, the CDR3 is TGTGCCATCAGTAGGGACCTTTCTGCCCGAGAGACCCAGTACTTC.

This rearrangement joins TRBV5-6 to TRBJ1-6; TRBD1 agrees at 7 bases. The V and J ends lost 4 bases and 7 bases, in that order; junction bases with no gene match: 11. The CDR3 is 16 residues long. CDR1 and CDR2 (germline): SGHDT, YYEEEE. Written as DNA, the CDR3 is TGTGCCAGCAGCCCGGGACAGCCACGGAAGAATTCACCCCTCCACTTT. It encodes CASSPGQPRKNSPLHF.

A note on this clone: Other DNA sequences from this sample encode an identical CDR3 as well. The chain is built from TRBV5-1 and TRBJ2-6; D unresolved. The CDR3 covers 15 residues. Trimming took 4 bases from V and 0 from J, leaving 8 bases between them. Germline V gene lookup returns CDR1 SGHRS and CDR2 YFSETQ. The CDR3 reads CASSLRASGANVLTF. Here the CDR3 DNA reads TGCGCCAGCAGCCTTCGGGCCTCTGGGGCCAACGTCCTGACTTTC.

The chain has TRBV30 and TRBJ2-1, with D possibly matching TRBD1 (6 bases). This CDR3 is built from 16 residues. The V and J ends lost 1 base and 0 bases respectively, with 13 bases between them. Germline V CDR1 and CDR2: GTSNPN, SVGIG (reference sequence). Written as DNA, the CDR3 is TGTGCCTGGAGTGGTTTGGGGACACTCTCCTACAATGAGCAGTTCTTC. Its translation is CAWSGLGTLSYNEQFF.

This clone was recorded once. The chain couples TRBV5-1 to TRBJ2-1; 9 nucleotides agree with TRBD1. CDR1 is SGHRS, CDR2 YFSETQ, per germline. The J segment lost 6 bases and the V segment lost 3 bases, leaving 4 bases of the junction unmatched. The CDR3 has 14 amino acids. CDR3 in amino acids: CASSSRDRVNEQFF. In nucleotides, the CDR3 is TGCGCCAGCAGCTCCCGGGACAGGGTCAATGAGCAGTTCTTC. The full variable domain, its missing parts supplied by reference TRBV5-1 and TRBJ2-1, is KAGVTQTPRYLIKTRGQQVTLSCSPISGHRSVSWYQQTPGQGLQFLFEYFSETQRNKGNFPGRFSGRQFSNSRSEMNVSTLELGDSALYLCASSSRDRVNEQFFGPGTRLTVL.